One sample yielded the 10 T cell receptor beta chains listed below, sequenced in a study of cytomegalovirus exposure and HLA in healthy donors (dated by TCRdb to about 2017). Library prep was done by the immunoSEQ multiplex PCR assay. The multiplex PCR relied on a mix of 60 forward primers for TCR Vbeta segments and 13 reverse primers for TCR Jbeta segments. TCRdb took over this immuneACCESS table, retaining in-frame rearrangements with V and J assigned. Such tables are incomplete; in checked studies, under half of the missing clones stem from an unresolved V gene, and the remainder is unexplained. This sample has around 300,000 clones in its table, and roughly 70% of those were observed once. Around 2% of the sample is in the top ten clones. The specimen sequenced was PBMCs. The receptors were sampled from a female donor in good health and CMV-seronegative.

The chain carries TRBV19 and TRBJ2-2, with 10 bases fitting TRBD2. Trimming at V came to 4 bases and at J to 5 bases, leaving 4 bases not matched to a gene. From germline, CDR1 is LNHDA and CDR2 SQIVND (reference sequence). This CDR3 has 15 amino acids. The CDR3 nucleotides read TGTGCCAGTAGTACAGAGCGGGAGGGAACCGGGGAGCTGTTTTTT. This codes for CASSTEREGTGELFF.

This sequence joins TRBV19 and TRBJ2-1; D remains unclear. There are 13 residues in the CDR3. Deletions cut 5 bases from V and 3 bases from J, with 8 bases between. Germline V gives CDR1 LNHDA, CDR2 SQIVND (reference sequence). The CDR3 bases are TGTGCCAGTAGTCCCGGTGTCTACAATGAGCAGTTCTTC. Protein: CASSPGVYNEQFF.

The rearrangement joins TRBV6-6 to TRBJ2-2; 9 positions match TRBD1. This CDR3 comprises 14 residues. V was pared by 7 bases and J by 7 bases, with 7 bases of the junction left unmatched. The germline V gene encodes CDR1 MNHNY and CDR2 SVGAGI (reference sequence). The CDR3 spells CASNPTGGRGELFF. The DNA of the CDR3 is TGTGCCAGCAACCCAACAGGGGGCCGCGGGGAGCTGTTTTTT.

The chain couples TRBV28 to TRBJ1-5; 8 bases are a match to TRBD1. V was pared by 2 bases and J by 7 bases, with 10 bases of the junction left unmatched. Germline-derived CDR1 and CDR2 are MDHEN and SYDVKM. The CDR3 covers 16 residues. The CDR3 DNA reads as TGTGCCAGCAGTTTAGCGGGACAGGCGTCGCCCCAGCCCCAGCATTTT. Translated: CASSLAGQASPQPQHF. The variable domain in full, completed from reference TRBV28 and TRBJ1-5, reads DVKVTQSSRYLVKRTGEKVFLECVQDMDHENMFWYRQDPGLGLRLIYFSYDVKMKEKGDIPEGYSVSREKKERFSLILESASTNQTSMYLCASSLAGQASPQPQHFGDGTRLSIL.

This chain links TRBV6-5 with TRBJ2-7; D unclear. Between the trimmed V and J ends, which lost 4 bases and 2 bases, there was a span of 18 bases. Germline CDR1 MNHEY, CDR2 SVGAGI. This CDR3 has 16 residues. CDR3 nucleotide sequence: TGTGCCAGCAGTTTCAAATTAAGAGGCGTTGCCTACGAGCAGTACTTC. Amino acid sequence: CASSFKLRGVAYEQYF.

The CDR3 nucleotides are TGTGCCAGCAGTTTCCAGGGGGACCTGAATGAAGCTTTCTTT. Translated: CASSFQGDLNEAFF. The V and J genes are TRBV27 and TRBJ1-1; 7 bases fit TRBD1. In germline, CDR1 is MNHEY, CDR2 SMNVEV (reference sequence). The trim removed 3 bases at V and 7 bases at J, leaving 8 bases unmatched. The CDR3 has 14 residues.

This clone was seen more than once but under ten times. The rearrangement uses TRBV6-5 and TRBJ2-5; no clear D gene. Per germline, CDR1 MNHEY and CDR2 SVGAGI. The CDR3 covers 13 residues. The germline V and J ends were trimmed by 5 bases and 1 base, with 8 bases remaining between them. In DNA, the CDR3 is TGTGCCAGCAGTCTACAGATCCAAGAGACCCAGTACTTC. Protein: CASSLQIQETQYF.

A note on this clone: The identical CDR3 is also encoded by other nucleotide sequences in the sample. As DNA, the CDR3 is TGTGCCAGCAGTTACTCAGGGAGGCTGGGGAATGGCTACACCTTC. Translating gives CASSYSGRLGNGYTF. J is TRBJ1-2 and V is TRBV6-5, with D unclear. Germline V gene sequence: CDR1 MNHEY, CDR2 SVGAGI. The CDR3 has 15 amino acids. V lost 0 bases, J lost 6 bases, and 14 bases lay in between.

This clone was recorded a few times. The V gene is TRBV6-5, the J gene TRBJ2-6; no firm D call. Germline V CDR1 and CDR2: MNHEY, SVGAGI. The CDR3 has 14 residues. V was clipped by 6 bases and J by 0 bases, with 6 bases between them. CDR3 nucleotide sequence: TGTGCCAGCAGCCACACCTCTGGGGCCAACGTCCTGACTTTC. This encodes CASSHTSGANVLTF.

This clone was detected only a few times. This sequence joins TRBV18 and TRBJ2-2, with TRBD2 matching over 10 bases. The J segment lost 7 bases and the V segment lost 5 bases, leaving 10 bases of the junction unmatched. CDR3 length: 16 residues. Germline assignment: CDR1 KGHSH and CDR2 LQKENI. In DNA form, the CDR3 reads TGTGCCAGCTCATCGGACCTAGCGGGAGCGGGCGGGGAGCTGTTTTTT. This encodes CASSSDLAGAGGELFF.